Below, 15 T cell receptor beta chains from the same sample are listed, as sequenced in a study of T cells after yellow fever vaccination. From the 5' RACE reads, TCRdb called clonotypes with MiXCR, one entry per CDR3 protein. The table lists around 300,000 distinct CDR3 sequences, 3.5% to 4.5% of them singletons. Here the sequenced sample was PBMCs, taken 15 days after the yellow fever booster vaccination. These receptors were taken from a man aged 18 to 35 who received the YFV17D yellow fever vaccine.

The V call is TRBV4-3, the J call TRBJ2-3; 8 bases are a match to TRBD1. After removal of 5 bases from V and 1 base from J, the junction contained 8 bases not matched to a gene. The CDR3 loop spans 16 amino acids. CDR1 is LGHNA and CDR2 is YSLEER in the germline V gene. CDR3 DNA: TGCGCCAGCAGCTCTGGACAGGGAGCCGGCACAGATACGCAGTATTTT. It is translated as CASSSGQGAGTDTQYF.

This clonotype was picked up a small number of times. The rearrangement links TRBV7-9 to TRBJ2-2, with D hard to call. In germline, CDR1 is SEHNR, CDR2 FQNEAQ (reference sequence). The V end lost 1 base, the J end lost 6 bases, and 6 bases lay between the germline ends. The CDR3 consists of 13 residues. The CDR3 DNA follows: TGTGCCAGCAGCTTAGAATTGGCCGGGGAGCTGTTTTTT. It encodes CASSLELAGELFF.

This clonotype was seen at least ten times. V gene TRBV7-2 combines with J gene TRBJ1-2; the match to TRBD1 covers 7 bases. V gave up 1 base and J gave up 1 base; unmatched junction bases: 3. Looked up from germline, CDR1 is SGHTA and CDR2 is FQGNSA. This CDR3 is 15 amino acids long. CDR3 sequence reads: CASSLEGTVNYGYTF. The CDR3 DNA follows: TGTGCCAGCAGCTTAGAAGGGACAGTTAACTATGGCTACACCTTC.

The chain links TRBV4-3 to TRBJ2-6, with D maybe TRBD2 (6 bases). V lost 0 bases and J lost 4, with 10 bases in between. CDR3 length: 16 residues. CDR1 is LGHNA and CDR2 is YSLEER in the germline V gene. The CDR3 sequence: CASSQDPGEGANVLTF. The CDR3 bases are TGCGCCAGCAGCCAAGACCCGGGGGAAGGGGCCAACGTCCTGACTTTC.

This clonotype was found many times. The chain uses TRBV7-2 and TRBJ2-5, with D possibly TRBD1 on 5 matching bases. Germline V lookup: CDR1 SGHTA, CDR2 FQGNSA. V lost 1 base and J lost 2, with 11 bases in between. The CDR3 loop spans 15 amino acids. In DNA, the CDR3 is TGTGCCAGCAGCTTAGTGGTGGCAGGGCAAGAGACCCAGTACTTC. This translates into CASSLVVAGQETQYF.

This clonotype was recorded many times. This chain uses TRBV4-1 with TRBJ1-2; D remains unclear. Trimming cost V 0 bases and J 9 bases, with 11 bases left between them. The length of the CDR3 is 13 residues. Germline V gene sequence: CDR1 MGHRA, CDR2 YSYEKL. The CDR3 region has the DNA TGCGCCAGCAGCCAAGAAGTCGCGCTACGCTACACCTTC. Amino acid sequence: CASSQEVALRYTF.

Ten or more counts support this clonotype. The chain has TRBV4-3 and TRBJ1-2, with D unclear. V was pared by 0 bases and J by 4 bases, with 9 bases between. CDR1 and CDR2 from the germline V gene are LGHNA and YSLEER. This CDR3 is 14 amino acids long. CDR3 loop: CASSQDLAGYGYTF. The DNA for the CDR3 is TGCGCCAGCAGCCAAGATCTTGCAGGCTATGGCTACACCTTC.

This clonotype has more than one count but fewer than ten. V and J are TRBV6-5 and TRBJ2-5; D is perhaps TRBD2 (6 bases). CDR1 MNHEY and CDR2 SVGAGI come from the germline V gene. Trimming removed 0 bases at V and 1 base at J, with 15 bases between. This CDR3 contains 17 residues. CDR3: CASSYSGTWNGQETQYF. The CDR3 DNA sequence: TGTGCCAGCAGTTACTCCGGGACTTGGAACGGCCAAGAGACCCAGTACTTC.

This rearrangement joins TRBV3-1 to TRBJ2-1; D gene uncertain. V gave up 1 base and J gave up 3 bases, with 13 bases separating them. Germline assignment: CDR1 LGHDT and CDR2 YNNKEL (reference sequence). The CDR3 has 16 amino acids. CDR3 nucleotides: TGTGCCAGCAGCCAAGCCGCTATTACTTTCTACAATGAGCAGTTCTTC. Its translation is CASSQAAITFYNEQFF.

This clonotype was seen ten or more times. This chain uses TRBV7-2 with TRBJ2-5; no firm D call. Germline V gives CDR1 SGHTA, CDR2 FQGNSA. V lost 4 bases to trimming and J lost 5 bases, with 11 bases between them. The CDR3 has 13 residues. The CDR3 DNA reads TGTGCCAGCAGCTATCCCACGAGGGAGACCCAGTACTTC. This sequence encodes CASSYPTRETQYF.

The V gene is TRBV20-1, the J gene TRBJ1-2, with 7 bases matching TRBD1. This CDR3 is 14 amino acids long. The V segment lost 2 bases and the J segment 4 bases; nucleotides outside the gene matches: 7. Germline V gene sequence: CDR1 DFQATT, CDR2 SNEGSKA (reference sequence). The CDR3 bases are TGCAGTGCTAGAAGGACAGGCGGGGGCTATGGCTACACCTTC. It specifies CSARRTGGGYGYTF.

This clonotype came up many times. The chain carries TRBV7-2 and TRBJ2-1, with TRBD2 identical over 11 bases. There are 17 residues in the CDR3. Germline lookup yields CDR1 SGHTA and CDR2 FQGNSA. Trimming removed 2 bases from V and 7 bases from J; junction bases left unmatched: 10. CDR3 sequence: CASSLSTSGGTRNEQFF. The CDR3 DNA is TGTGCCAGCAGCTTAAGCACTAGCGGGGGAACGAGGAATGAGCAGTTCTTC.

This clonotype has ten or more counts. The chain recombines TRBV5-1 with TRBJ1-1; D uncertain. Trimming shortened V by 2 bases and J by 1 base, and 9 bases separated the two germline ends. This CDR3 is 14 amino acids long. Germline V gene sequence: CDR1 SGHRS, CDR2 YFSETQ. The CDR3 reads CASSFLSRNTEAFF. DNA of the CDR3: TGCGCCAGCAGCTTTCTTTCTAGGAACACTGAAGCTTTCTTT.

V usage is TRBV5-1 and J usage is TRBJ2-3; TRBD1 aligns across 10 bases. The germline CDR1 and CDR2 sequences are SGHRS and YFSETQ. Germline trimming cut 3 bases from V and 5 bases from J; bases unmatched to any gene: 12. The CDR3 runs to 17 residues. The CDR3 reads CASSSGTGVYGRDTQYF. In DNA, the CDR3 is TGCGCCAGCAGCTCCGGGACAGGGGTTTATGGTCGAGATACGCAGTATTTT.

This clonotype came up many times. CDR3 DNA: TGTGCCAGCAGTTACGGGACGGTGAACACTGAAGCTTTCTTT. This translates into CASSYGTVNTEAFF. The rearrangement links TRBV6-5 to TRBJ1-1, with D perhaps matching TRBD1 (5 bases). Trimming pared 2 bases from V and 0 bases from J, leaving 7 bases between. Germline CDR1 reads MNHEY; CDR2 reads SVGAGI. The CDR3 runs to 14 residues.